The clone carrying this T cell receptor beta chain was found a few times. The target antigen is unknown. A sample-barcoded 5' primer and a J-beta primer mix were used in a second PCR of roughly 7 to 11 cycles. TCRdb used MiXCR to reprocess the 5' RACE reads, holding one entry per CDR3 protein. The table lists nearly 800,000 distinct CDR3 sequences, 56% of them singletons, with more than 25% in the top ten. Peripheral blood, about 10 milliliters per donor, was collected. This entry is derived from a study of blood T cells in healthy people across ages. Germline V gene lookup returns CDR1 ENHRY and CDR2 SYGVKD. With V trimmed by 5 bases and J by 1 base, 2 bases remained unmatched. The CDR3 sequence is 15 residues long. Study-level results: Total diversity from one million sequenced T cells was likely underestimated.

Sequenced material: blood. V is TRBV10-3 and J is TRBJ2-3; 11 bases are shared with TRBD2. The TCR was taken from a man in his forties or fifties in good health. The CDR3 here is CAISQTSGGTDTQYF. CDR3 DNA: TGTGCCATCAGTCAGACTAGCGGGGGCACAGATACGCAGTATTTT.